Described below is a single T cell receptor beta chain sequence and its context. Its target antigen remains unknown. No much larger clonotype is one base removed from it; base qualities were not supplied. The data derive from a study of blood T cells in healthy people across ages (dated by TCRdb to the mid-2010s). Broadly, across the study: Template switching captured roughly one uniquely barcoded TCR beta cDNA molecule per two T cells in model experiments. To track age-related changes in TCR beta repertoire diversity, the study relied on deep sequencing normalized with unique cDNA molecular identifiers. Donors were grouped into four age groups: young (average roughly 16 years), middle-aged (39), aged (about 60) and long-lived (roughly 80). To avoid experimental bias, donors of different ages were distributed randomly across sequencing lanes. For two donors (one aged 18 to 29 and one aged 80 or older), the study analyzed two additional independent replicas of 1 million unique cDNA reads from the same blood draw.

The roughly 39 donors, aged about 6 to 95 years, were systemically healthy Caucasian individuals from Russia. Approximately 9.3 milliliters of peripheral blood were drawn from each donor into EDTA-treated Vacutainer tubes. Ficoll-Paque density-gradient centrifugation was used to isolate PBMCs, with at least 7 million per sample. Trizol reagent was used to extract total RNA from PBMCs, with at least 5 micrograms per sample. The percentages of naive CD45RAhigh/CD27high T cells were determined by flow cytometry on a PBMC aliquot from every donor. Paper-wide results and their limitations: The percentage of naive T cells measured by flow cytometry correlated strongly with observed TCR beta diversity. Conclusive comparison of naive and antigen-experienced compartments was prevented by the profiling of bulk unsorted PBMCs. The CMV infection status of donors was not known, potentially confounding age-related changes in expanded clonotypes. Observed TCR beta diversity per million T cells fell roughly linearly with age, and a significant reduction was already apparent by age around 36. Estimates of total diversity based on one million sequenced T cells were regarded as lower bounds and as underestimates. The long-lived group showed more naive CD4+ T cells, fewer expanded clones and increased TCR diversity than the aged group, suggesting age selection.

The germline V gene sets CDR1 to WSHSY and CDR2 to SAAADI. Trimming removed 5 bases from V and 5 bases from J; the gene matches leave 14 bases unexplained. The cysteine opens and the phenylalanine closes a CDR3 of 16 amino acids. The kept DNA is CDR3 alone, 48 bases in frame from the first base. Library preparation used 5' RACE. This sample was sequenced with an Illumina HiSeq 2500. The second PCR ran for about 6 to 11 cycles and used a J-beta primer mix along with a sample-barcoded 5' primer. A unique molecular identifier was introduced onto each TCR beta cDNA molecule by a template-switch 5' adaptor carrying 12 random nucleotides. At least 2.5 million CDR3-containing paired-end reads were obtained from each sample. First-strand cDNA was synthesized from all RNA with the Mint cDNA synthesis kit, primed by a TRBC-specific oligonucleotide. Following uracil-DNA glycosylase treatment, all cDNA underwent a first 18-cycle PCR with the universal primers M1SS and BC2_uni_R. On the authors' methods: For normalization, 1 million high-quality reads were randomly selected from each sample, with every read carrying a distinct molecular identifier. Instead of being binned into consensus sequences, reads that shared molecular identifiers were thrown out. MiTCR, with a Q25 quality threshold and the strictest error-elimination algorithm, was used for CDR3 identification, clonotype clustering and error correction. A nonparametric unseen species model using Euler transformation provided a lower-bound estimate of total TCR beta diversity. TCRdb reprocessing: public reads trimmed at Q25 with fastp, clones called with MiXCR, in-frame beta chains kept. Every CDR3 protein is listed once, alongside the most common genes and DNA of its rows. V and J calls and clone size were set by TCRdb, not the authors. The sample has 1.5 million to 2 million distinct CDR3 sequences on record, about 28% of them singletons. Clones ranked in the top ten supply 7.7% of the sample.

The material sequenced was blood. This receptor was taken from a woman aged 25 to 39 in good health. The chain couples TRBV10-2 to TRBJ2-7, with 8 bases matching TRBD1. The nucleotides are TGCGCCAGCAGTTTCTCCCCAGGGGGCGGAGGGCACGAGCAGTACTTC. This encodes CASSFSPGGGGHEQYF.